This T cell receptor beta chain was sequenced during a study of T cells after yellow fever vaccination. Study as a whole: For low cell numbers, libraries were made with SMART-Seq v4 Ultra Low Input. Study results and limitations: Contamination of FACS-sorted repertoires by abundant clonotypes from the bulk population could occur. Though weaker, the secondary response peaked faster, on day 5 versus 15.

This clonotype was found a few times. Its antigen is not identified. Losses at the gene ends were 4 bases for V and 0 bases for J; bases not matched to a gene: 7. The CDR3 consists of 16 residues. From germline, CDR1 is SGHVS and CDR2 FNYEAQ. The TCR cDNA carried a universal primer site and UMIs from 5'RACE template switching. TCRdb passed the 5' RACE reads through MiXCR, listing each CDR3 protein once. This table holds hundreds of thousands of distinct CDR3 sequences, about a fifth found once. This sequence joins TRBV7-6 and TRBJ2-3; 7 nucleotides match TRBD2. The source of this sequence is a man aged 18 to 30 who received the YFV17D yellow fever vaccine. The sample was PBMCs, taken about 20 days after the first yellow fever vaccination. CDR3 sequence: CASSSYSRGSTDTQYF. The CDR3 region has the DNA TGTGCCAGCAGCTCCTATTCGCGGGGGAGCACAGATACGCAGTATTTT.